A selection of T cell receptor beta chains follows, all from one sample in a study of T cells in pancreatic ductal adenocarcinoma. The protocol was immunoSEQ multiplex PCR, while the TCRdb copy is restricted to in-frame clones and leaves out a portion. Here the sample spans 12,000 or so clones, roughly 88% being singletons. Input material: PBMCs. These receptors were taken from a human donor with pancreatic ductal adenocarcinoma. CDR3s include the opening cysteine and the closing phenylalanine or tryptophan. A D gene is named only where the DNA matches it firmly. Some rows have no size entry. The others give once, few or many, or a class for an expanded clone.

TRBV7-6	14	TRBJ2-1	NA	NA	CASSMTTSYNEQFF	TGTGCCAGCAGCATGACTACCTCCTACAATGAGCAGTTCTTC
TRBV28	15	TRBJ2-7	NA	NA	CASSSGDSTFYEQYF	TGTGCCAGCAGTTCGGGGGACAGTACTTTCTACGAGCAGTACTTC
TRBV19	15	TRBJ2-7	NA	NA	CASSPQGLGGNEQYF	TGTGCCAGTAGTCCCCAGGGCCTTGGGGGTAACGAGCAGTACTTC
TRBV2	14	TRBJ1-2	NA	NA	CASGGLSGNYGYTF	TGTGCCAGCGGGGGGTTGTCAGGGAACTATGGCTACACCTTC
TRBV30	13	TRBJ1-1	NA	once	CACREALAAEAFF	TGTGCCTGCCGAGAAGCCCTTGCGGCTGAAGCTTTCTTT
TRBV7-9	17	TRBJ1-4	NA	NA	CASSLGSSGEGGEKLFF	TGTGCCAGCAGCTTAGGATCCTCCGGGGAGGGTGGTGAAAAACTGTTTTTT
TRBV7-9	13	TRBJ1-2	TRBD1	once	CASSQTGEYDYTF	TGTGCCAGCAGCCAGACAGGGGAGTATGACTACACCTTC
TRBV7-9	14	TRBJ1-2	NA	NA	CASSLGISLGGYTF	TGTGCCAGCAGCTTAGGGATATCCTTAGGCGGCTACACCTTC
TRBV29-1	14	TRBJ2-1	TRBD2	NA	CSVGGTSGGNEQFF	TGCAGCGTTGGGGGGACTAGCGGGGGAAATGAGCAGTTCTTC
TRBV19	15	TRBJ2-5	TRBD2	NA	CASSMTSGSMETQYF	TGTGCCAGTAGTATGACTAGCGGGAGTATGGAGACCCAGTACTTC
TRBV27	15	TRBJ1-2	TRBD1	NA	CASSLVLGQGHGYTF	TGTGCCAGCAGCTTAGTTTTGGGACAGGGGCATGGCTACACCTTC
TRBV29-1	12	TRBJ2-7	NA	NA	CSVIGHNYEQYF	TGCAGCGTTATTGGACACAACTACGAGCAGTACTTC
TRBV6-5	15	TRBJ1-2	TRBD1	NA	CASRLGQGSDYGYTF	TGTGCCAGCAGACTCGGACAGGGATCGGACTATGGCTACACCTTC
TRBV7-8	14	TRBJ2-3	TRBD2	NA	CASSSGTSGGTQYF	TGTGCCAGCAGCTCCGGGACTAGCGGGGGGACGCAGTATTTT
TRBV11-3	14	TRBJ2-2	NA	NA	CASSLGTLTGELFF	TGTGCCAGCAGCTTAGGGACCCTTACCGGGGAGCTGTTTTTT
TRBV18	15	TRBJ1-1	NA	NA	CASSPFFLENTEAFF	TGTGCCAGCTCACCATTTTTCCTCGAGAACACTGAAGCTTTCTTT
TRBV4-1	15	TRBJ1-6	NA	NA	CASSQSSTYNSPLHF	TGCGCCAGCAGCCAATCGTCTACCTATAATTCACCCCTCCACTTT
TRBV30	14	TRBJ2-2	NA	NA	CAWKSIAGPGELFF	TGTGCCTGGAAGTCCATCGCGGGACCCGGGGAGCTGTTTTTT
TRBV11-2	11	TRBJ2-5	NA	once	CASSLIETQYF	TGTGCCAGCAGCTTAATTGAGACCCAGTACTTC
TRBV5-5	14	TRBJ2-7	NA	NA	CASSVDRAVGEQYF	TGTGCCAGCAGCGTTGACCGGGCGGTGGGTGAGCAGTACTTC
TRBV30	11	TRBJ2-7	NA	NA	CAWLRGYEQYF	TGTGCCTGGCTCCGGGGGTACGAGCAGTACTTC
TRBV5-5	17	TRBJ1-2	TRBD1	NA	CASSSGMDRDLHYGYTF	TGTGCCAGCAGCTCTGGAATGGACAGGGACCTTCACTATGGCTACACCTTC
TRBV5-1	15	TRBJ1-1	NA	NA	CASSLVSGSNTEAFF	TGCGCCAGCAGCTTGGTGTCGGGGTCGAACACTGAAGCTTTCTTT
TRBV19	15	TRBJ2-7	NA	once	CVSSTSDAGTYEQYF	TGTGTCAGTAGTACTTCCGATGCAGGGACCTACGAGCAGTACTTC
TRBV29-1	18	TRBJ2-7	TRBD2	medium-sized	CSVQGGASGGLLAYEQYF	TGCAGCGTTCAGGGTGGGGCTAGCGGGGGGCTACTCGCCTACGAGCAGTACTTC
TRBV5-1	17	TRBJ2-4	TRBD2	NA	CASSLEGGQGGRNIQYF	TGCGCCAGCAGCTTGGAGGGCGGTCAGGGAGGGAGAAACATTCAGTACTTC
TRBV9	13	TRBJ1-2	TRBD1	NA	CASSVIDRAGYTF	TGTGCCAGCAGCGTAATCGACAGGGCTGGCTACACCTTC
TRBV5-4	15	TRBJ2-3	NA	NA	CASSLVRGRTDTQYF	TGTGCCAGCAGCTTGGTACGGGGTCGAACAGATACGCAGTATTTT
TRBV2	14	TRBJ2-5	NA	NA	CASGHGTLEETQYF	TGTGCCAGCGGTCACGGTACTCTTGAGGAGACCCAGTACTTC
TRBV5-4	16	TRBJ2-6	NA	few	CASSLSDFSGANVLTF	TGTGCCAGCAGCTTGTCTGACTTCTCTGGGGCCAACGTCCTGACTTTC
TRBV4-1	15	TRBJ2-5	TRBD2	NA	CASSQNLAVQETQYF	TGCGCCAGCAGCCAAAATCTAGCGGTCCAAGAGACCCAGTACTTC
TRBV6-1	14	TRBJ2-5	TRBD1	once	CASSPGTGLETQYF	TGTGCCAGCAGCCCAGGGACAGGGCTAGAGACCCAGTACTTC
TRBV4-1	20	TRBJ2-1	TRBD1	NA	CASSFGHRGVTLGTYNEQFF	TGCGCCAGCAGCTTTGGCCACAGGGGGGTAACCCTTGGGACCTACAATGAGCAGTTCTTC
TRBV6-1	14	TRBJ2-4	TRBD1	NA	CASSRYRGKNIQYF	TGTGCCAGCAGTCGGTACAGGGGCAAAAACATTCAGTACTTC
TRBV27	14	TRBJ1-2	TRBD1	NA	CASSSGTGTYGYTF	TGTGCCAGCAGTTCGGGGACAGGAACGTATGGCTACACCTTC
TRBV2	11	TRBJ1-1	NA	NA	CASGSNTEAFF	TGTGCCAGCGGCAGTAACACTGAAGCTTTCTTT
TRBV9	15	TRBJ2-1	NA	NA	CASSPRSGAGNEQFF	TGTGCCAGCAGCCCCCGCTCGGGGGCGGGGAATGAGCAGTTCTTC
TRBV6-5	15	TRBJ2-7	NA	NA	CASSYFGALTGEQYF	TGTGCCAGCAGTTACTTCGGGGCCTTGACGGGAGAGCAGTACTTC
TRBV11-2	13	TRBJ1-4	NA	NA	CASSSVHNEKLFF	TGTGCCAGCAGCTCCGTCCATAATGAAAAACTGTTTTTT
TRBV6-6	15	TRBJ2-7	NA	NA	CASSSFGPLTYEQYF	TGTGCCAGCAGTTCATTCGGCCCCTTGACCTACGAGCAGTACTTC
TRBV5-1	13	TRBJ2-7	NA	NA	CASSSGGGGEQYF	TGCGCCAGCAGCTCGGGCGGAGGGGGCGAGCAGTACTTC
TRBV5-4	15	TRBJ2-1	NA	NA	CASSLEPGRYNEQFF	TGTGCCAGCAGCTTGGAACCGGGACGATACAATGAGCAGTTCTTC
TRBV2	14	TRBJ1-3	NA	NA	CASNSRVPFTTIYF	TGTGCCAGCAATTCTCGGGTACCGTTTACGACCATATATTTT
TRBV5-1	14	TRBJ2-1	NA	few	CASSPERGVDEQFF	TGCGCCAGCAGCCCGGAAAGGGGAGTAGATGAGCAGTTCTTC
TRBV6-5	13	TRBJ2-3	NA	NA	CASRYSGTDTQYF	TGTGCCAGCAGATACAGCGGGACAGATACGCAGTATTTT
TRBV5-4	13	TRBJ2-1	NA	NA	CASRTDSYNEQFF	TGTGCCAGCCGGACAGACTCCTACAATGAGCAGTTCTTC
TRBV29-1	14	TRBJ1-1	NA	once	CSVAPWQGSGEAFF	TGCAGCGTTGCACCCTGGCAGGGAAGCGGTGAAGCTTTCTTT
TRBV5-8	15	TRBJ2-7	NA	once	CASSFTGILQGEQYF	TGTGCCAGCAGTTTTACCGGGATCCTTCAGGGCGAGCAGTACTTC